This TCR beta chain was observed in a study of T cell responses to AZD1222 COVID-19 vaccine. Study-wide results and limits: Repertoires were collected only later (after the peak T cell response had occurred). Rises in breadth and depth of Spike-specific TCRs came after two AZD1222 doses. Vaccine-associated CD4 TCRs ranged over spike, dominating at 160-218 and 743-854.

V lost 3 bases and J 3 bases, leaving 11 bases between the germline ends. CDR3 length: 14 amino acids. Per the germline V gene, CDR1 is SGHTA and CDR2 is FQGNSA. As regards this clone: The antigen remains undetermined.

Generated by immunoSEQ multiplex PCR, the TCRdb table keeps only in-frame clones and is missing some. This repertoire shows some 150,000 clones, around nine tenths found once; its top ten account for 5.5% to 8%. The sample consisted of peripheral blood, taken after recovery from COVID-19. The genes are TRBV7-2 and TRBJ1-2; possibly TRBD1 for D (5 bases). The origin of this receptor is an adult who had recovered from COVID-19. The CDR3 nucleotides read TGTGCCAGCAGCTTTAGTTGGGGCGACTATGGCTACACCTTC. Its translation: CASSFSWGDYGYTF.